The 3 T cell receptor beta chains presented below share a single source sample, sequenced in a study of cytomegalovirus exposure and HLA in healthy donors. TCRdb keeps only in-frame clones here, not all; method: immunoSEQ multiplex PCR. This table has roughly 130,000 clones, roughly 81% appearing once. The sequencing sample was made of PBMCs. Every receptor here comes from a woman aged 30 to 39 in good health and CMV-seronegative.

The V call is TRBV19, the J call TRBJ2-2; maybe TRBD1 (5 bases). The ends were cut back, 8 bases at V and 4 bases at J, with 17 bases in the middle. Germline V gene sequence: CDR1 LNHDA, CDR2 SQIVND (reference sequence). The CDR3 extends over 15 amino acids. The CDR3 sequence: CASQQGLAITGELFF. CDR3 bases: TGTGCCAGTCAGCAGGGTTTGGCTATCACCGGGGAGCTGTTTTTT.

This chain joins TRBV19 and TRBJ2-1, with a possible D match to TRBD2 (5 bases). The CDR3 contains 16 residues. The V gene's germline CDR1 is LNHDA and CDR2 SQIVND (reference sequence). V gave up 1 base and J gave up 3 bases, with 13 bases separating them. DNA for the CDR3: TGTGCCAGTAGTATAGGAGGGCAGGACCGCTACAATGAGCAGTTCTTC. This gives the protein CASSIGGQDRYNEQFF. The whole variable domain, remainder taken from reference TRBV19 and TRBJ2-1, is DGGITQSPKYLFRKEGQNVTLSCEQNLNHDAMYWYRQDPGQGLRLIYYSQIVNDFQKGDIAEGYSVSREKKESFPLTVTSAQKNPTAFYLCASSIGGQDRYNEQFFGPGTRLTVL.

The chain couples TRBV15 to TRBJ1-2, with D possibly being TRBD1 (5 bases). Trimming pared 5 bases from V and 4 bases from J, leaving 11 bases between. The CDR3 length is 13 residues. Germline V lookup: CDR1 LNHNV, CDR2 YYDKDF (reference sequence). CDR3 sequence (DNA): TGTGCCACCAGCCCGACAGTTTTCTATGGCTACACCTTC. Translated, it gives CATSPTVFYGYTF.